The 12 T cell receptor beta chains in this list originate from one sample, sequenced in a study of T cell responses to AZD1222 COVID-19 vaccine. Sequencing used immunoSEQ multiplex PCR; TCRdb keeps in-frame clones, though not all of them. Altogether over 100,000 clones are present, about 88% being singletons, with the ten largest covering 15% to 20%. Specimen: peripheral blood, collected on day 0 of AZD1222 vaccination. These receptors were obtained from an adult in good health.

This chain uses TRBV27 with TRBJ1-2, with D maybe TRBD1 (6 bases). Germline V gene lookup returns CDR1 MNHEY and CDR2 SMNVEV (reference sequence). This CDR3 has 13 residues. Trimming removed 2 bases from V and 8 bases from J, with 12 bases in between. The CDR3 is CASSLQGLGGYTF. DNA for the CDR3: TGTGCCAGCAGTTTACAGGGGTTAGGAGGCTACACCTTC.

The chain has TRBV19 and TRBJ1-1; D is ambiguous. Trimming left V 4 bases short and J 2 bases short, with 17 bases between. The germline CDR1 and CDR2 sequences are LNHDA and SQIVND (reference sequence). The CDR3 extends over 16 amino acids. The CDR3 loop reads CASSTLGSRSNTEAFF. CDR3 bases: TGTGCCAGTAGTACCCTGGGTTCCAGATCAAACACTGAAGCTTTCTTT.

Turning to this clone: Given the absence of the conserved phenylalanine or tryptophan at the CDR3 end, a read error is likely. V is TRBV5-8 and J is TRBJ1-6; D remains unclear. There are 14 residues in the CDR3. Trimming stripped 4 bases from V and 8 bases from J, with 13 bases between. Germline CDR1 is SGHTS and CDR2 is YDEGEE. The CDR3 protein is CASSRGWLDSPLHL. The CDR3 region has the DNA TGTGCCAGCAGCCGAGGGTGGCTAGATTCACCCCTCCACCTT.

The chain combines TRBV28 with TRBJ2-1; TRBD2 aligns across 10 bases. Trimming at V came to 7 bases and at J to 5 bases, leaving 11 bases not matched to a gene. Germline V CDR1 and CDR2: MDHEN, SYDVKM. The CDR3 is 16 residues long. CDR3 loop: CASISGGHELNNEQFF. CDR3 DNA sequence: TGTGCCAGCATTAGCGGGGGGCACGAACTAAACAATGAGCAGTTCTTC.

This rearrangement joins TRBV11-2 to TRBJ1-1; D not resolved. Trimming took off 4 bases at V and 4 bases at J, with 10 bases between the two ends. The CDR3 has 13 amino acids. Germline V lookup: CDR1 SGHAT, CDR2 FQNNGV. The CDR3 nucleotides read TGTGCCAGCAGCTCCGATTATGGCACTGAAGCTTTCTTT. It encodes CASSSDYGTEAFF.

This clone was found once. V usage is TRBV10-3 and J usage is TRBJ1-1, with D maybe TRBD1 (6 bases). Germline CDR1 and CDR2: ENHRY and SYGVKD. Trimming left V 8 bases short and J 5 bases short, with 15 bases between. The CDR3 runs 13 residues. The chain's CDR3 is CAIWGGPMTEAFF. CDR3 DNA: TGTGCCATCTGGGGGGGCCCTATGACTGAAGCTTTCTTT.

V is TRBV10-2 and J is TRBJ1-4; 8 bases are shared with TRBD1. Germline-derived CDR1 and CDR2 are WSHSY and SAAADI. V trimming: 6 bases; J trimming: 8 bases; junction bases outside the gene matches: 5. This CDR3 comprises 13 residues. The CDR3 is CASSRDRREKLFF. The CDR3 DNA reads as TGCGCCAGCAGCCGGGACAGGCGGGAAAAACTGTTTTTT.

V usage is TRBV5-1 and J usage is TRBJ2-7; 8 bases are a match to TRBD2. CDR1 and CDR2 (germline): SGHRS, YFSETQ. This CDR3 has 13 amino acids. The ends lost 5 bases at V and 3 bases at J; junction bases unmatched: 4. This chain's CDR3 is CASSSGGNYEQYF. In nucleotides, the CDR3 is TGCGCCAGCAGTTCGGGGGGGAACTACGAGCAGTACTTC.

V gene TRBV10-3 combines with J gene TRBJ1-5; D call uncertain. Germline CDR1 reads ENHRY; CDR2 reads SYGVKD. The CDR3 is made up of 14 amino acids. V gave up 3 bases and J gave up 4 bases, with 10 bases separating them. The CDR3 region is CAISDRFSNQPQHF. The DNA for the CDR3 is TGTGCCATCAGTGACAGGTTCTCAAATCAGCCCCAGCATTTT.

J is TRBJ2-7 and V is TRBV6-6; 7 bases map to TRBD2. With 5 bases clipped from V and 1 base from J, the junction kept 2 bases outside the gene matches. CDR3 length: 13 amino acids. Germline V gene sequence: CDR1 MNHNY, CDR2 SVGAGI (reference sequence). Here the CDR3 reads CASSGLGSYEQYF. The CDR3 bases are TGTGCCAGCAGTGGACTAGGGTCCTACGAGCAGTACTTC.

The rearrangement joins TRBV9 to TRBJ1-2; 9 nucleotides match TRBD1. Trimming cost V 2 bases and J 4 bases; bases outside gene matches: 3. CDR1 SGDLS and CDR2 YYNGEE come from the germline V gene. This CDR3 contains 14 residues. DNA for the CDR3: TGTGCCAGCAGCGTTACGGGACAGGGCTATGGCTACACCTTC. Amino acids: CASSVTGQGYGYTF.

V is TRBV7-9 and J is TRBJ1-3; TRBD1 is a possible D gene (5 bases). This CDR3 spans 16 amino acids. The germline V gene has CDR1 SEHNR and CDR2 FQNEAQ (reference sequence). V lost 4 bases and J 3 bases, leaving 16 bases between the germline ends. The CDR3 sequence: CASSYPGRKDGNTIYF. The CDR3 nucleotides read TGTGCCAGCAGCTACCCGGGACGTAAAGATGGAAACACCATATATTTT.